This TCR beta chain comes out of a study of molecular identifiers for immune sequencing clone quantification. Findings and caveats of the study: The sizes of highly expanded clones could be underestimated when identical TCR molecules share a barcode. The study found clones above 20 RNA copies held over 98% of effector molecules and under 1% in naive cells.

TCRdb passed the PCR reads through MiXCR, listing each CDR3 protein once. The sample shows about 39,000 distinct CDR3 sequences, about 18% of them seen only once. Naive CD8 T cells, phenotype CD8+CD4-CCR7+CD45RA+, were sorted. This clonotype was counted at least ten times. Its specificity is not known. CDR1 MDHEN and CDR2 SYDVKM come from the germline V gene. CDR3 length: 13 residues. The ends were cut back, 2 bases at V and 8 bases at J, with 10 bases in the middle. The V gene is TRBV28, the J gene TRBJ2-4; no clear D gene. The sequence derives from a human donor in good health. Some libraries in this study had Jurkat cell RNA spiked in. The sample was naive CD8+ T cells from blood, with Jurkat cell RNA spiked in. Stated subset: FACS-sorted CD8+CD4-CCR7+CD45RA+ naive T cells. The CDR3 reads CASSLNPGHIQYF. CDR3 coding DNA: TGTGCCAGCAGTTTAAACCCCGGCCACATTCAGTACTTC.